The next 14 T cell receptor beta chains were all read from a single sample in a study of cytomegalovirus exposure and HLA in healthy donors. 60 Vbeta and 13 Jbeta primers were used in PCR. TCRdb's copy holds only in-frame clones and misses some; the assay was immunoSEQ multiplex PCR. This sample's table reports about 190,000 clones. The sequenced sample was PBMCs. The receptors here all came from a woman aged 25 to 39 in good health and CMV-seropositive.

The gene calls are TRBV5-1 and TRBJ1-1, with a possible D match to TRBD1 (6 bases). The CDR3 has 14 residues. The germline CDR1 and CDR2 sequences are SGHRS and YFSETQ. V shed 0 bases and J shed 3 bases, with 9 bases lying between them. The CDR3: CASSLAGGDTEAFF. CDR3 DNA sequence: TGCGCCAGCAGCTTGGCGGGGGGCGACACTGAAGCTTTCTTT.

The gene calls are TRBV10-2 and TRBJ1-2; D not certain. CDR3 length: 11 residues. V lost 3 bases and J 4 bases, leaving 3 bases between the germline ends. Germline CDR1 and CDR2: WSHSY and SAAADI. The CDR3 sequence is CASSDSYGYTF. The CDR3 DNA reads TGCGCCAGCAGTGACAGCTATGGCTACACCTTC.

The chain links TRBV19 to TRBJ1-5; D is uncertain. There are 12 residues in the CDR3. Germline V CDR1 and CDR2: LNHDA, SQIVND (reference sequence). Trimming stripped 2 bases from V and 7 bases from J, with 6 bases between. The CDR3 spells CASSIRAQPQHF. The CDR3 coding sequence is TGTGCCAGTAGTATAAGAGCCCAGCCCCAGCATTTT.

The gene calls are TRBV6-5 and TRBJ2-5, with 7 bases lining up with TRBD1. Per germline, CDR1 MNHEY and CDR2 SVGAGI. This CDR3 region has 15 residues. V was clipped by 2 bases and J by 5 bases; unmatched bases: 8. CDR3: CASSYTGQTGETQYF. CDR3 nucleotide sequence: TGTGCCAGCAGTTACACGGGACAGACAGGGGAGACCCAGTACTTC.

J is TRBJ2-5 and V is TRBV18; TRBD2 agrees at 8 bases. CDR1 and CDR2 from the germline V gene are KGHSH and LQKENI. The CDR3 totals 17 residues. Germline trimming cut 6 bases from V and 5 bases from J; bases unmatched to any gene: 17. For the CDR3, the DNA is TGTGCCAGCTCGCCGCCCTTTGCCAGCGGGGGACCGGAGACCCAGTACTTC. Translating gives CASSPPFASGGPETQYF.

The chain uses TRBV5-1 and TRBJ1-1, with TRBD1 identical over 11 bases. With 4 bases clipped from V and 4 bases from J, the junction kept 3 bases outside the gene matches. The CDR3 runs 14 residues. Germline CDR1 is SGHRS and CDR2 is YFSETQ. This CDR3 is CASSQDRGPTEAFF. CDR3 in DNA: TGCGCCAGCAGCCAGGACAGGGGGCCCACTGAAGCTTTCTTT. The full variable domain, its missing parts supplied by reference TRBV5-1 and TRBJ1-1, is KAGVTQTPRYLIKTRGQQVTLSCSPISGHRSVSWYQQTPGQGLQFLFEYFSETQRNKGNFPGRFSGRQFSNSRSEMNVSTLELGDSALYLCASSQDRGPTEAFFGQGTRLTVV.

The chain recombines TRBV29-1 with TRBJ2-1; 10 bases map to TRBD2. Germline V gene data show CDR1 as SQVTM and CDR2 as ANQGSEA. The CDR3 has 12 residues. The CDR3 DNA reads TGCATCGCGCTAGCGGGGGAAAATGAGCAGTTCTTC. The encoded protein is CIALAGENEQFF.

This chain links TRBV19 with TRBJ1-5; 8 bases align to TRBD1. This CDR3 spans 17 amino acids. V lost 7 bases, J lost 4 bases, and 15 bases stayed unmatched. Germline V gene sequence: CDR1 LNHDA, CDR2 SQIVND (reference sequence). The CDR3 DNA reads TGTGCCAGTACCTCACCCCCCGGGACAGGTGGGAATCAGCCCCAGCATTTT. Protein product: CASTSPPGTGGNQPQHF.

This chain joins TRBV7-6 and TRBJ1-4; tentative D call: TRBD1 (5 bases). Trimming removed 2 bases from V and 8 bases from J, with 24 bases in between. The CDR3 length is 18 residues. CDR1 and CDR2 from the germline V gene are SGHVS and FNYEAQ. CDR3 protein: CASSLNRLPTDLKEKLFF. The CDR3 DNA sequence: TGTGCCAGCAGCTTAAATAGATTGCCGACAGATCTAAAAGAAAAACTGTTTTTT.

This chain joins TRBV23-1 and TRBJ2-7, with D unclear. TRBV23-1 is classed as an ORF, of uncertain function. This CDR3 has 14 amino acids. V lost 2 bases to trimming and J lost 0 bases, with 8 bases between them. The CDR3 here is CASSQGTASYEQYF. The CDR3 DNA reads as TGCGCCAGCAGTCAAGGTACAGCCTCCTACGAGCAGTACTTC.

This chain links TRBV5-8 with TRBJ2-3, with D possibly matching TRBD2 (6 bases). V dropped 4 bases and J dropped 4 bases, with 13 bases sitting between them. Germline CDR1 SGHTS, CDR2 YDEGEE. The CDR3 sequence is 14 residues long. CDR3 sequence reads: CASSRGGFPDTQYF. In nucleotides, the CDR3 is TGTGCCAGCAGCCGTGGGGGGTTTCCAGATACGCAGTATTTT.

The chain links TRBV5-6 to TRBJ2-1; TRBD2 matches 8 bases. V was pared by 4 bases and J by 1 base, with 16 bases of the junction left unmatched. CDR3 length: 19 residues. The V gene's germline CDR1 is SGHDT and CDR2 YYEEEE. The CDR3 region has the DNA TGTGCCAGCAGCCATAGCGGGGAGTGGGGCTTCAGGTCCTACAATGAGCAGTTCTTC. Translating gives CASSHSGEWGFRSYNEQFF.

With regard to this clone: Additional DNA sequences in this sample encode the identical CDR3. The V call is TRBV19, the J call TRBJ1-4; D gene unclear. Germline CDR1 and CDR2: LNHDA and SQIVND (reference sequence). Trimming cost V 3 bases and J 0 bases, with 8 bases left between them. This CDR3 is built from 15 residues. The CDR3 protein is CASSIGLTTNEKLFF. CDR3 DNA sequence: TGTGCCAGTAGTATTGGGCTGACAACTAATGAAAAACTGTTTTTT.

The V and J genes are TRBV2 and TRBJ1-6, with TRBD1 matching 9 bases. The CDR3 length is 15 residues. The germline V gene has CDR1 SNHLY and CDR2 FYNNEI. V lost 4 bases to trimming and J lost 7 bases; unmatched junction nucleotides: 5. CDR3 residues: CASSGTGTGNSPLHF. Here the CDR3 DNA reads TGTGCCAGCAGTGGGACCGGGACAGGGAATTCACCCCTCCACTTT.